This TCR beta chain was documented in a study of radiation and T cells in renal cell carcinoma. About this clone itself: The target antigen is unknown.

Method: immunoSEQ multiplex PCR; TCRdb's copy keeps in-frame clones and lacks some. The sample contains approximately 150,000 clones, around 88% of which appear only once. Study observations and caveats: Top tumor clonotypes rose in blood 2 weeks post-radiation, then contracted.

Time point specified: blood 4 weeks post-SBRT, at nephrectomy. Treatment specified: 15 Gy SBRT to primary tumor, nephrectomy 4 weeks later. Nephrectomy followed 15 Gy stereotactic body radiation by 4 weeks. Radiation-treated patients gave blood at baseline, week 2 and week 4. This CDR3 is 15 amino acids long. Germline V gene lookup returns CDR1 SGHNT and CDR2 YYREEE (reference sequence). V shed 0 bases and J shed 0 bases, with 9 bases lying between them. The sample here was blood, taken from a patient whose treatment included radiotherapy and nephrectomy. The chain couples TRBV5-4 to TRBJ1-2; D remains ambiguous. This clonotype originated in a woman aged 45-60 years with renal cell carcinoma. CDR3 sequence reads: CASSLGRITNYGYTF. The CDR3 DNA sequence: TGTGCCAGCAGCTTGGGACGGATAACTAACTATGGCTACACCTTC.